These T cell receptor beta chains were read from a single sample in a study of blood T cell repertoires in COVID-19. Repertoires were generated with immunoSEQ multiplex PCR, while TCRdb's copy carries only in-frame clones and drops some. The data hold 100,000 to 110,000 clones, with 80% observed a single time. Input material: peripheral blood. These receptors came from a woman in her seventies with acute or convalescent COVID-19. CDR3s leave out the opening cysteine and the closing phenylalanine or tryptophan.

j_call: TRBJ1-1
v_call: TRBV29-1
cdr3_aa: SVHSTGNTEAF

j_call: TRBJ1-3
v_call: TRBV5-5
cdr3_aa: ASSHPPGQGNTIY

j_call: TRBJ2-3
v_call: TRBV7-2
cdr3_aa: ASRDSADTQY

j_call: TRBJ2-5
v_call: TRBV7-2
cdr3_aa: ASSPLQGRETQY

j_call: TRBJ1-5
v_call: TRBV2
cdr3_aa: ASKKGYNQPQH

j_call: TRBJ2-5
v_call: TRBV19
cdr3_aa: ASSIVRQGGETQY

j_call: TRBJ1-6
v_call: TRBV7-2
cdr3_aa: ASSSSSRGNSPLH

j_call: TRBJ2-5
v_call: TRBV7-2
cdr3_aa: ASSLFRTGDKETQY

j_call: TRBJ1-5
v_call: TRBV7-6
cdr3_aa: ASSLGSGGINQPQH

j_call: TRBJ2-1
v_call: TRBV28
cdr3_aa: ASRVGGSSYNEQF

j_call: TRBJ1-4
v_call: TRBV5-4
cdr3_aa: ASSLKTGTGDSANEKLF

j_call: TRBJ2-7
v_call: TRBV6-5
cdr3_aa: ASSPYSSPSYEQY

j_call: TRBJ2-5
v_call: TRBV11-3
cdr3_aa: ASSVGTGVQETQY

j_call: TRBJ1-2
v_call: TRBV5-1
cdr3_aa: ASSLQEPNYGYT

j_call: TRBJ1-2
v_call: TRBV5-5
cdr3_aa: ASSFREAYGYT

j_call: TRBJ1-1
v_call: TRBV6-5
cdr3_aa: ASTDLRQGTEAF

j_call: TRBJ1-3
v_call: TRBV2
cdr3_aa: ATPEDSGNTIY

j_call: TRBJ1-2
v_call: TRBV12-3/TRBV12-4
cdr3_aa: ASSRGTGRGYT

j_call: TRBJ1-5
v_call: TRBV2
cdr3_aa: ASSADSNSNQPQH

j_call: TRBJ1-1
v_call: TRBV5-8
cdr3_aa: ASSHSTEAF

j_call: TRBJ1-5
v_call: TRBV14
cdr3_aa: ASSPAGGPQH

j_call: TRBJ2-3
v_call: TRBV24-1
cdr3_aa: ATSANLGRGIDTQY

j_call: TRBJ1-5
v_call: TRBV18
cdr3_aa: ASSPGHRTGQPQH

j_call: TRBJ2-2
v_call: TRBV6-5
cdr3_aa: ASSQGNTGELF

j_call: TRBJ1-1
v_call: TRBV29-1
cdr3_aa: SVRENTEAF

j_call: TRBJ1-1
v_call: TRBV5-1
cdr3_aa: ASSAPLGDRGLEAF

j_call: TRBJ1-2
v_call: TRBV30
cdr3_aa: AWRVGGDRGRDT

j_call: TRBJ2-7
v_call: TRBV3-1/TRBV3-2
cdr3_aa: ASRSTSGGSSYEQY

j_call: TRBJ1-2
v_call: TRBV11-2
cdr3_aa: ASSSSRGEGYT

j_call: TRBJ1-3
v_call: TRBV5-6
cdr3_aa: ASSFQVDSGNTIY

j_call: TRBJ1-2
v_call: TRBV28
cdr3_aa: ASSFFGQRAGGYT

j_call: TRBJ1-6
v_call: TRBV6-5
cdr3_aa: ASSYSRRDKSPLH

j_call: TRBJ1-2
v_call: TRBV19
cdr3_aa: ASSPTGAGGYT

j_call: TRBJ2-2
v_call: TRBV5-1
cdr3_aa: ASRSGQGASNTGELF

j_call: TRBJ1-1
v_call: TRBV19
cdr3_aa: ASTPPAGMNAEAF

j_call: TRBJ2-1
v_call: TRBV7-3
cdr3_aa: ASSLTGTGLNNEQF

j_call: TRBJ1-3
v_call: TRBV6-1
cdr3_aa: ASSVSGGISGNTIY

j_call: TRBJ2-6
v_call: TRBV27
cdr3_aa: ASSRRTGEGGANVLT

j_call: TRBJ2-5
v_call: TRBV28
cdr3_aa: ASSSVQTQY

j_call: TRBJ2-2
v_call: TRBV6-2/TRBV6-3
cdr3_aa: ASSYNRGVRELF

j_call: TRBJ1-2
v_call: TRBV6-5
cdr3_aa: ASSNPRGGHYGYT

j_call: TRBJ2-2
v_call: TRBV7-7
cdr3_aa: ASSPRQGTGELF

j_call: TRBJ2-4
v_call: TRBV7-3
cdr3_aa: ASSLGLGGDIQY

j_call: TRBJ1-1
v_call: TRBV11-1
cdr3_aa: ASSPREGLNTEAF

j_call: TRBJ2-2
v_call: TRBV5-3
cdr3_aa: ARSLGAAGTTGELF

j_call: TRBJ1-4
v_call: TRBV7-3
cdr3_aa: ASSSRENEKLF

j_call: TRBJ1-6
v_call: TRBV6-5
cdr3_aa: ASRATGDLSPLH

j_call: TRBJ1-3
v_call: TRBV5-1
cdr3_aa: ASSFGRDSTSGNTIY

j_call: TRBJ2-1
v_call: TRBV7-9
cdr3_aa: ASPPAGGPVGEQF

j_call: TRBJ2-6
v_call: TRBV5-6
cdr3_aa: ASSLVGTAGANVLT

j_call: TRBJ1-6
v_call: TRBV4-2
cdr3_aa: ASSQVLGSPLH

j_call: TRBJ2-3
v_call: TRBV19
cdr3_aa: ASSIGLRMTSGPSTDTQY

j_call: TRBJ1-4
v_call: TRBV30
cdr3_aa: AWSALTGRGNEKLF

j_call: TRBJ1-4
v_call: TRBV10-3
cdr3_aa: AISFDRDGEKLF

j_call: TRBJ1-1
v_call: TRBV10-1
cdr3_aa: ASNSLEAF

j_call: TRBJ2-1
v_call: TRBV9
cdr3_aa: ASSVAGARNEQF

j_call: TRBJ2-5
v_call: TRBV3-1/TRBV3-2
cdr3_aa: ASSQGLKETQY

j_call: TRBJ1-1
v_call: TRBV7-8
cdr3_aa: ASSWGAGTPNTEAF

j_call: TRBJ1-1
v_call: TRBV7-6
cdr3_aa: ASSPGQGYTEAF

j_call: TRBJ1-2
v_call: TRBV5-1
cdr3_aa: ASSLPGQGGGYT